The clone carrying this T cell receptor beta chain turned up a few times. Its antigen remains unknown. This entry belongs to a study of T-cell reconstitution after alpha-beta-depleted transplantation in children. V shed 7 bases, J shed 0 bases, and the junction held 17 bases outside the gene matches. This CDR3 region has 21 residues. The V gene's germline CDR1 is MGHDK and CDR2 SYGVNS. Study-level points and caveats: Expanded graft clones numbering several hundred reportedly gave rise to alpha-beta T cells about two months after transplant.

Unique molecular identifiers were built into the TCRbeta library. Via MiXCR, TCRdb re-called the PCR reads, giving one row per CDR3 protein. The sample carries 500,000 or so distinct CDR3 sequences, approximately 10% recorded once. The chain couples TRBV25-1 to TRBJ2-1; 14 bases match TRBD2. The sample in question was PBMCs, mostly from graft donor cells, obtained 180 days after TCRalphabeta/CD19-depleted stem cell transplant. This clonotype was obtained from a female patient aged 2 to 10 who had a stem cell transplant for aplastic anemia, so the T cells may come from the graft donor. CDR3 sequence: CASNSRRGTSGSESSYNEQFF. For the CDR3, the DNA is TGTGCCAGCAACTCGAGACGGGGGACTAGCGGGAGTGAGAGCTCCTACAATGAGCAGTTCTTC.